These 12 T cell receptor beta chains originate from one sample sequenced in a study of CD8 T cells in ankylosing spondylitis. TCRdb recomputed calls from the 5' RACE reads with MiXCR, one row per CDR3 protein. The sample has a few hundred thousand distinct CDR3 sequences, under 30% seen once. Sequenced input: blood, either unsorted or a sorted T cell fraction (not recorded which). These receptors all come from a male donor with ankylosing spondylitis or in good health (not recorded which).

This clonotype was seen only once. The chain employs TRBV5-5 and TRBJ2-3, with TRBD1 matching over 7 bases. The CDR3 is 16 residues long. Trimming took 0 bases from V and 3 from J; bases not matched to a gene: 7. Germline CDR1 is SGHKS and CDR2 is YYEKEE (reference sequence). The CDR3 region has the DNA TGTGCCAGCAGCTTGGAGGCAGGGGGTAAAACAGATACGCAGTATTTT. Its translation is CASSLEAGGKTDTQYF. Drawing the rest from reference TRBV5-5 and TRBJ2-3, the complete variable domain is DAGVTQSPTHLIKTRGQQVTLRCSPISGHKSVSWYQQVLGQGPQFIFQYYEKEERGRGNFPDRFSARQFPNYSSELNVNALLLGDSALYLCASSLEAGGKTDTQYFGPGTRLTVL.

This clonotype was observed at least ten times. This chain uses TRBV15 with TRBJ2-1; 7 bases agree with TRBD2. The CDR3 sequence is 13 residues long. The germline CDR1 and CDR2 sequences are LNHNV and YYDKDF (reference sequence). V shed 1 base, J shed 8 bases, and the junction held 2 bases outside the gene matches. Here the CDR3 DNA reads TGTGCCACCAGCAGAGGACTAGCCCATGAGCAGTTCTTC. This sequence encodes CATSRGLAHEQFF.

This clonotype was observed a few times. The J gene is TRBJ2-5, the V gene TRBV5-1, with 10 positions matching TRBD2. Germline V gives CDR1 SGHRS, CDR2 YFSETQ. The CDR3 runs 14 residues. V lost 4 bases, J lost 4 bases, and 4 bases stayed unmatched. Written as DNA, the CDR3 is TGCGCCAGCAGCGAACTAGCGGGGAGAGAGACCCAGTACTTC. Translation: CASSELAGRETQYF.

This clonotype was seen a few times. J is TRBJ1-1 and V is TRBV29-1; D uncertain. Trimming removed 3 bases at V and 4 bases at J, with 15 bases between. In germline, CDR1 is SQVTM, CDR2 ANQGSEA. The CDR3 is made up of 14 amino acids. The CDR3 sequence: CSVDIKGWGTEAFF. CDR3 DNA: TGCAGCGTTGATATTAAGGGCTGGGGCACTGAAGCTTTCTTT.

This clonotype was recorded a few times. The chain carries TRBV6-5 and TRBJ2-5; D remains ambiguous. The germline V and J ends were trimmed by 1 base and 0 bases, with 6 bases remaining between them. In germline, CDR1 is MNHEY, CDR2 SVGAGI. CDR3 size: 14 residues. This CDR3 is CASSYLSYQETQYF. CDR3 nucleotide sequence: TGTGCCAGCAGTTACTTATCCTACCAAGAGACCCAGTACTTC.

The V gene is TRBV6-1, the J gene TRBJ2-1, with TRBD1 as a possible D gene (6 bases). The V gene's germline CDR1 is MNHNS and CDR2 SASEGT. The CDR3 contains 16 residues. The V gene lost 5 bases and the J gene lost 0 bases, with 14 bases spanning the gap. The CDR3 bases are TGTGCCAGCAGTAAACATACAGGGAGCTCCTACAATGAGCAGTTCTTC. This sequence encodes CASSKHTGSSYNEQFF.

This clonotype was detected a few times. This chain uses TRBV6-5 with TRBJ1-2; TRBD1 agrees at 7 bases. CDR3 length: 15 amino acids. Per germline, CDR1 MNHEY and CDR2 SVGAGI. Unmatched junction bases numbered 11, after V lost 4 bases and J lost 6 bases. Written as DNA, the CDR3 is TGTGCCAGCAGTTTACTTGGACAGGATAATAATGGCTACACCTTC. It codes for CASSLLGQDNNGYTF.

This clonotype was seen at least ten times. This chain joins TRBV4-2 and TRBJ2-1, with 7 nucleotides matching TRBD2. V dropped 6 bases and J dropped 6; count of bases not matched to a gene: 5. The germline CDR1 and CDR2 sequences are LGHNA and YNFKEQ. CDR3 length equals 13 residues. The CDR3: CASRGLKLNEQFF. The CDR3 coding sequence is TGTGCCAGCAGGGGACTAAAGCTCAATGAGCAGTTCTTC.

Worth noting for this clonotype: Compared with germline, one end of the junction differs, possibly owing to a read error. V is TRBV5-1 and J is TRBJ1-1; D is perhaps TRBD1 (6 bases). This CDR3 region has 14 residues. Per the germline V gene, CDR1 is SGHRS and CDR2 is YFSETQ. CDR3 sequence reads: CASSPGALNNEAFF. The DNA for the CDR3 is TGCGCCAGCAGCCCAGGGGCCTTGAACAATGAAGCTTTCTTT.

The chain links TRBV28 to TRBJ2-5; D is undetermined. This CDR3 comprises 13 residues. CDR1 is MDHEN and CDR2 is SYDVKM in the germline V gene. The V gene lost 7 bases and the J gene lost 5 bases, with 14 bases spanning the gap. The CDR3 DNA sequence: TGTGCCAGCAATCCCCCGCCTGGGGAGACCCAGTACTTC. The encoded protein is CASNPPPGETQYF.

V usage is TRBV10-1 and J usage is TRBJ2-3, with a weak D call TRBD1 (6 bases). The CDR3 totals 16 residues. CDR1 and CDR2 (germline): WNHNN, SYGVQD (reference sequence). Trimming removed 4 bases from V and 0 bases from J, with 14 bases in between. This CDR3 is CASSGFGQFSTDTQYF. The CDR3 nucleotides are TGCGCCAGCAGTGGCTTCGGACAGTTTAGCACAGATACGCAGTATTTT.

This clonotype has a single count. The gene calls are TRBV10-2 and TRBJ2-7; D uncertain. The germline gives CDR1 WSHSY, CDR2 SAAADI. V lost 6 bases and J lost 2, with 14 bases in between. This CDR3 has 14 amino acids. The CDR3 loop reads CASREPSYPYEQYF. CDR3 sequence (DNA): TGCGCCAGCAGAGAGCCCTCCTACCCCTACGAGCAGTACTTC.